The entry below describes one T cell receptor beta chain. This receptor's antigen is unknown. Within one base of it there is no much larger clone, and no base qualities were kept. The CDR3 regions of human TCRbeta chains were analyzed by immunosequencing. The paper's processing steps were these. Repertoire TCRs were checked for matches against a reference library of SARS-CoV-2-specific TCRs that had been generated using the MIRA antigen-specificity platform. Breadth was defined as the fraction of unique TCRs that were SARS-CoV-2-associated, and depth was defined as the fraction of total T cells that were SARS-CoV-2-associated. Each spike-specific TCR was assigned to its reactive spike region and to a CD4 or CD8 class using the MIRA data. Log10-transformed breadth and depth values were compared by one-way ANOVA with Sidak's multiple comparisons tests. What TCRdb holds here is the immuneACCESS table cut down to in-frame rearrangements. Part of the clones is not present; checked against another copy, under half of the missing clones reflect an unresolved V gene, and the others are unexplained. That table furnishes V, J and clone size, whereas the DNA furnished D and trimming. Here the sample has 75,000 or so clones; more than 85% occur a single time. Of the sample, 25% to 30% falls within the top ten clones.

The data originate from a study of T cell responses to AZD1222 COVID-19 vaccine listed by TCRdb under 2021. Context from the whole study: A total of about 240 trial participants underwent TCR sequencing, of whom around 200 received two doses of AZD1222 and 26 received two doses of the MenACWY control vaccine. Trial participants were enrolled into age subgroups of 18-55, 56-69 and 70-plus years, which contained 148, 28 and 57 TCR-sequenced participants, respectively. Findings and caveats that apply to the study as a whole: Because no samples from the day 14 peak response were available, repertoires could be characterized only after the peak T cell response. Reportedly, almost half of the unique spike-specific TCRs recognized epitopes lying outside the regions that are mutated in the B.1.351 and B.1.1.7 variants. The vaccine-associated CD4 TCRs covered the entire spike protein, and the dominant responses fell in regions 160-218 and 743-854. Participants were mostly white British and included more females than males, and it was suggested by the authors that clonal diversity may have been underestimated. After two AZD1222 doses, both the breadth and the depth of spike-specific TCRs were significantly higher than at day 0 and than in MenACWY recipients. Conclusions about previously exposed vaccinees are limited, since just 5 to 7 AZD1222 recipients were seropositive for SARS-CoV-2 at baseline. The 56-69-year group was small, and its depth increase did not reach significance, likely because of low power.

In the paper's terms, the time point label means: about 28 days (+/-7) after the second vaccine dose. Because spike-specific TCR depth and breadth did not differ between the two schedules, AZD1222 recipients who got a second dose at roughly 4 weeks were pooled with those who got a second dose at roughly 12 weeks. Vaccinee samples were obtained from the UK trials COV001 and COV002, which included a single-blind randomized controlled phase 2/3 trial of AZD1222 (ChAdOx1 nCoV-19) in healthy adults. For TCRbeta chain sequencing, PBMC samples were collected from trial participants at day 0 and at day 28 after the second dose. Measured from the cysteine to the phenylalanine, the CDR3 is 13 residues long. CDR3 DNA is the only sequence kept; it has 39 bases, read in frame from the first base. CDR1 SGHNT and CDR2 YYREEE were looked up in the germline V gene (reference sequence). V is clipped by 0 bases and J by 9 bases, and the sequence between their germline boundaries is 10 bases long.

The V and J genes are TRBV5-4 and TRBJ2-1; a tentative D call is TRBD2 (7 bases match). The sequencing used peripheral blood, collected 28 days after the second AZD1222 dose. The TCR sequence derives from an adult who received the AZD1222 COVID-19 vaccine. The CDR3 protein sequence reads: CASSLVGGGEQFF. The DNA sequence is given as TGTGCCAGCAGCTTGGTAGGGGGGGGTGAGCAGTTCTTC.